A single sample gave rise to the 17 T cell receptor beta chains below, sequenced in a study of T cells in Graves' hyperthyroidism and ophthalmopathy. RNA transcripts gave rise to amplified TCR beta CDR3 regions. First-round RT-PCR of the TCR CDR3 relied on the HTBI primer set. Using its own MiXCR run on the multiplex PCR reads, TCRdb lists one record per CDR3 protein. The sample holds fewer than 450,000 distinct CDR3 sequences, 17% seen once. Sequenced material: blood. These receptors were taken from a woman aged 25 to 39 with Graves' hyperthyroidism that later progressed to Graves' ophthalmopathy.

This clonotype was seen at least ten times. This chain connects TRBV7-9 to TRBJ2-5; either TRBD1 or TRBD2 may fit D (5 bases each). The CDR3 runs to 13 residues. Germline V CDR1 and CDR2: SEHNR, FQNEAQ (reference sequence). Trimming removed 8 bases from V and 5 bases from J, with 15 bases in between. The CDR3 protein is CASREEWGETQYF. Here the CDR3 DNA reads TGTGCCAGCCGCGAGGAATGGGGGGAGACCCAGTACTTC.

Regarding this clonotype: A single base separates this from a much larger clone, so it may be a read error. This chain links TRBV7-9 with TRBJ1-4; 9 positions agree with TRBD1. The length of the CDR3 is 14 residues. CDR1 is SEHNR and CDR2 is FQNEAQ in the germline V gene (reference sequence). For the CDR3, the DNA is TGTGCCAGCAGCTCCGGGACAGGGAGTGAAAAACCGTTTTTT. Its protein product is CASSSGTGSEKPFF.

The gene calls are TRBV13 and TRBJ1-2; the match to TRBD1 covers 7 bases. The J segment lost 5 bases and the V segment lost 5 bases, leaving 5 bases of the junction unmatched. Germline assignment: CDR1 PRHDT and CDR2 FYEKMQ (reference sequence). CDR3 length equals 13 residues. The CDR3 here is CASSHGTAYGYTF. Here the CDR3 DNA reads TGTGCCAGCAGCCACGGGACAGCTTATGGCTACACCTTC.

This clonotype has at least ten counts. V usage is TRBV15 and J usage is TRBJ2-7; no clear D gene. The ends were cut back, 1 base at V and 6 bases at J, with 7 bases in the middle. This CDR3 has 12 amino acids. The germline gives CDR1 LNHNV, CDR2 YYDKDF (reference sequence). CDR3 sequence: CATSRVGFEQYF. CDR3 coding DNA: TGTGCCACCAGCAGAGTAGGGTTCGAGCAGTACTTC.

This clonotype came up many times. The V gene is TRBV12-3 or TRBV12-4, the J gene TRBJ1-1; tentatively, D is TRBD1 (6 bases). CDR3 length: 16 amino acids. Trimming pared 3 bases from V and 5 bases from J, leaving 19 bases between. CDR3 sequence: CASSFLGEGGSTEAFF. CDR3 sequence (DNA): TGTGCCAGCAGTTTTCTGGGGGAAGGGGGTTCTACTGAAGCTTTCTTT.

The chain employs TRBV3-1 and TRBJ2-3; 11 bases fit TRBD2. V was pared by 3 bases and J by 2 bases, with 10 bases of the junction left unmatched. The germline CDR1 and CDR2 sequences are LGHDT and YNNKEL (reference sequence). The CDR3 covers 18 residues. The CDR3 is CASSHAQASGGITDTQYF. The CDR3 region has the DNA TGTGCCAGCAGCCATGCCCAGGCTAGCGGGGGGATCACAGATACGCAGTATTTT.

In its sample, this clonotype was seen many times. The chain carries TRBV27 and TRBJ2-1; 12 positions match TRBD2. Germline CDR1 reads MNHEY; CDR2 reads SMNVEV (reference sequence). J gave up 2 bases and V 4 bases, and 3 bases lay outside the gene matches. The CDR3 length is 16 residues. The CDR3 loop is CASSSWTSGAYNEQFF. CDR3 in DNA: TGTGCCAGCAGTTCCTGGACTAGCGGGGCCTACAATGAGCAGTTCTTC.

At least ten counts were recorded for this clonotype. The chain carries TRBV5-1 and TRBJ2-1; a weak D match, TRBD2 (6 bases). The CDR3 extends over 14 amino acids. Trimming removed 4 bases at V and 10 bases at J, with 18 bases between. Germline CDR1 reads SGHRS; CDR2 reads YFSETQ. In DNA form, the CDR3 reads TGCGCCAGCAGCCCCGGGACTCAAATAGAGGAGCAGTTCTTC. This translates into CASSPGTQIEEQFF.

A few counts support this clonotype. V and J are TRBV5-1 and TRBJ2-3; D is possibly TRBD2 (7 bases). The V gene's germline CDR1 is SGHRS and CDR2 YFSETQ. V lost 4 bases and J lost 1, with 13 bases in between. This CDR3 is 15 amino acids long. Here the CDR3 reads CASSERGARTDTQYF. The CDR3 nucleotides are TGCGCCAGCAGCGAACGGGGGGCTCGCACAGATACGCAGTATTTT.

The sample holds many counts of this clonotype. The V call is TRBV24-1, the J call TRBJ2-1; tentative D call: TRBD1 (6 bases). V gave up 9 bases and J gave up 5 bases, with 10 bases separating them. The CDR3 consists of 12 residues. Germline V gene data show CDR1 as KGHDR and CDR2 as SFDVKD. The CDR3 sequence: CATQRTDNEQFF. The CDR3, as DNA: TGTGCCACCCAAAGGACAGACAATGAGCAGTTCTTC.

The table lists this clonotype with many counts. J is TRBJ1-2 and V is TRBV30, with 8 bases lining up with TRBD1. This CDR3 spans 14 amino acids. Germline values: CDR1 GTSNPN, CDR2 SVGIG (reference sequence). With 5 bases clipped from V and 1 base from J, the junction kept 6 bases outside the gene matches. This CDR3 reads CAWAGQGHNYGYTF. CDR3 DNA: TGTGCCTGGGCAGGACAGGGTCATAACTATGGCTACACCTTC. The full variable domain, with the rest looked up from reference TRBV30 and TRBJ1-2, is SQTIHQWPATLVQPVGSPLSLECTVEGTSNPNLYWYRQAAGRGLQLLFYSVGIGQISSEVPQNLSASRPQDRQFILSSKKLLLSDSGFYLCAWAGQGHNYGYTFGSGTRLTVV.

This clonotype was observed a single time. This sequence joins TRBV7-9 and TRBJ2-2; the match to TRBD1 covers 8 bases. The CDR3 spans 19 residues. Germline CDR1 reads SEHNR; CDR2 reads FQNEAQ (reference sequence). V was clipped by 5 bases and J by 0 bases; unmatched bases: 14. The CDR3 coding sequence is TGTGCCAGCAGCAGAATACCGGGACAGGAACCACCGAACACCGGGGAGCTGTTTTTT. Translation gives CASSRIPGQEPPNTGELFF.

There are a few counts of this clonotype. The rearrangement uses TRBV19 and TRBJ2-7; 7 positions match TRBD2. Germline trimming cut 8 bases from V and 2 bases from J; bases unmatched to any gene: 9. Germline V gives CDR1 LNHDA, CDR2 SQIVND (reference sequence). This CDR3 is built from 14 residues. CDR3: CASSAGGGPYEQYF. CDR3 coding DNA: TGTGCCAGTTCCGCTGGGGGGGGTCCCTACGAGCAGTACTTC.

This clonotype was detected a few times. V gene TRBV5-1 combines with J gene TRBJ2-7; D is unresolved. The CDR3 consists of 12 residues. V dropped 2 bases and J dropped 4 bases, with 7 bases sitting between them. Germline loops: CDR1 SGHRS, CDR2 YFSETQ. CDR3 protein: CASSFLGYEQYF. CDR3 coding DNA: TGCGCCAGCAGCTTTCTGGGATACGAGCAGTACTTC.

The chain employs TRBV2 and TRBJ1-5; the D gene is possibly TRBD1 (5 bases). This CDR3 is 13 amino acids long. Germline V CDR1 and CDR2: SNHLY, FYNNEI. V was clipped by 2 bases and J by 5 bases, with 7 bases between them. The chain's CDR3 is CASSEWGDQPQHF. CDR3 bases: TGTGCCAGCAGTGAATGGGGGGATCAGCCCCAGCATTTT.

This clonotype was counted ten times or more. The V gene is TRBV7-2, the J gene TRBJ1-1; maybe TRBD1 (5 bases). Germline V CDR1 and CDR2: SGHTA, FQGNSA. Deletions cut 5 bases from V and 2 bases from J, with 24 bases between. The CDR3 sequence is 18 residues long. In DNA form, the CDR3 reads TGTGCCAGCAGCAGAGAGATGGCGGACATTAGCTTAAACACTGAAGCTTTCTTT. This codes for CASSREMADISLNTEAFF.

This clonotype was seen repeatedly, ten times or more. The gene calls are TRBV11-2 and TRBJ1-1; D may be TRBD1 (6 bases). CDR1 is SGHAT and CDR2 is FQNNGV in the germline V gene. This CDR3 region has 15 residues. Trimming stripped 5 bases from V and 2 bases from J, with 15 bases between. The CDR3 bases are TGTGCCAGCAGCCAACCCAGGGGAATTAACACTGAAGCTTTCTTT. The encoded protein is CASSQPRGINTEAFF.